Below are 13 T cell receptor beta chains sequenced from a single sample in a study of beta chain features in type 1 diabetes. No antigen has been identified for these receptors. Reverse transcription of all isolated RNA meant that expressed TCRB transcripts were sequenced. Repertoires were generated with immunoSEQ multiplex PCR, while TCRdb's copy carries only in-frame clones and drops some. The sample records 250,000 to 350,000 clones, approximately 15% being singletons. Whole-study results and caveats: Type 1 diabetes patients showed a moderate but significant shortening of TCRB CDR3s in all four CD4+ subsets.

The sequenced sample was naive CD4+ T cells from blood. These receptor sequences come from a man aged 18-30 years with type 1 diabetes.

This clone was detected only a few times. This sample also contains other DNA sequences that code for the same CDR3. The chain couples TRBV20-1 to TRBJ2-5; D gene unclear. Germline CDR1 is DFQATT and CDR2 is SNEGSKA (reference sequence). CDR3 length equals 11 residues. The germline V and J ends were trimmed by 0 bases and 4 bases, with 3 bases remaining between them. CDR3 amino acids: CSARDRETQYF. CDR3 coding DNA: TGCAGTGCTAGAGATCGAGAGACCCAGTACTTC.

The rearrangement uses TRBV18 and TRBJ2-2, with a possible D match to TRBD2 (5 bases). This CDR3 contains 13 residues. V was shortened by 3 bases and J by 3 bases, with 5 bases between the two germline ends. Germline assignment: CDR1 KGHSH and CDR2 LQKENI. In DNA, the CDR3 is TGTGCCAGCTCACCGCGGGACACCGGGGAGCTGTTTTTT. It codes for CASSPRDTGELFF.

This chain connects TRBV15 to TRBJ2-7; 10 bases agree with TRBD1. The V gene's germline CDR1 is LNHNV and CDR2 YYDKDF (reference sequence). The CDR3 totals 15 residues. V shed 1 base, J shed 6 bases, and the junction held 6 bases outside the gene matches. CDR3 bases: TGTGCCACCAGCAGAGTGGGGACAGGGGCTTCCGAGCAGTACTTC. Its protein is CATSRVGTGASEQYF.

In this sample, this clone turned up a few times. V gene TRBV27 combines with J gene TRBJ2-5; TRBD1 agrees at 12 bases. The CDR3 is 15 residues long. In germline, CDR1 is MNHEY, CDR2 SMNVEV (reference sequence). The V and J ends lost 3 bases and 6 bases, in that order; junction bases with no gene match: 5. The chain's CDR3 is CASSFGTGGGKTQYF. The CDR3 DNA sequence: TGTGCCAGCAGTTTCGGGACAGGGGGCGGAAAGACCCAGTACTTC.

In its sample, this clone was seen a few times. V gene TRBV9 combines with J gene TRBJ2-5; 11 positions match TRBD2. Germline-derived CDR1 and CDR2 are SGDLS and YYNGEE. Losses at the gene ends were 2 bases for V and 7 bases for J; bases not matched to a gene: 10. The CDR3 totals 16 residues. CDR3 amino acids: CASSVSGGALHVTQYF. DNA of the CDR3: TGTGCCAGCAGCGTTAGCGGGGGGGCCCTCCACGTGACCCAGTACTTC.

There are a few counts of this clone. This chain uses TRBV20-1 with TRBJ2-7, with a weak D call TRBD2 (5 bases). Germline-derived CDR1 and CDR2 are DFQATT and SNEGSKA (reference sequence). The CDR3 extends over 10 amino acids. V gave up 5 bases and J gave up 10 bases, with 12 bases separating them. CDR3 bases: TGCAGTGCTCACCACGGGGATCAGTACTTC. This encodes CSAHHGDQYF.

This clone was picked up a small number of times. The chain is built from TRBV9 and TRBJ2-1; TRBD2 aligns across 9 bases. The ends lost 0 bases at V and 2 bases at J; junction bases unmatched: 3. The CDR3 loop spans 16 amino acids. Germline V gene sequence: CDR1 SGDLS, CDR2 YYNGEE. The CDR3 is CASSVASGRTYNEQFF. The CDR3 nucleotides are TGTGCCAGCAGCGTAGCCAGCGGGAGGACCTACAATGAGCAGTTCTTC.

This clone has only a few counts. The chain recombines TRBV4-3 with TRBJ2-7; TRBD1 aligns across 7 bases. Germline V gene sequence: CDR1 LGHNA, CDR2 YSLEER. Trimming at V came to 0 bases and at J to 7 bases, leaving 6 bases not matched to a gene. The CDR3 sequence is 14 residues long. The CDR3 loop is CASSQDGYRGEQYF. DNA of the CDR3: TGCGCCAGCAGCCAAGATGGCTACAGGGGTGAGCAGTACTTC.

This chain connects TRBV28 to TRBJ1-3, with D perhaps TRBD1 (6 bases). This CDR3 contains 16 residues. Trimming took off 3 bases at V and 1 base at J, with 13 bases between the two ends. Looked up from germline, CDR1 is MDHEN and CDR2 is SYDVKM. CDR3 bases: TGTGCCAGCAGTTTGCTCGCAGGGGAGTCTGGAAACACCATATATTTT. Translation gives CASSLLAGESGNTIYF.

This rearrangement joins TRBV7-2 to TRBJ2-7, with D perhaps matching TRBD2 (5 bases). Trimming took 5 bases from V and 1 from J, leaving 15 bases between them. In germline, CDR1 is SGHTA, CDR2 FQGNSA. The CDR3 runs 15 residues. CDR3 in amino acids: CASSRHQRISYEQYF. The CDR3 DNA follows: TGTGCCAGCAGCCGGCACCAGCGGATTTCCTACGAGCAGTACTTC.

The chain employs TRBV7-2 and TRBJ2-5; D might be TRBD2 (6 bases). The germline V and J ends were trimmed by 8 bases and 1 base, with 17 bases remaining between them. CDR1 SGHTA and CDR2 FQGNSA come from the germline V gene. The CDR3 extends over 15 amino acids. The CDR3 DNA is TGTGCCAGCCGCAACCCGGACTACCCCCAAGAGACCCAGTACTTC. This codes for CASRNPDYPQETQYF.

This clone showed up just a few times. Within the sample, other DNA sequences also encode this same CDR3. The V and J genes are TRBV18 and TRBJ1-5; TRBD1 is a possible D gene (6 bases). This CDR3 is built from 13 residues. The V end was cut by 3 bases, the J end by 4 bases, with 7 bases between. Germline V CDR1 and CDR2: KGHSH, LQKENI. The CDR3 loop is CASSPGTNQPQHF. The CDR3, as DNA: TGTGCCAGCTCACCCGGGACAAATCAGCCCCAGCATTTT.

This chain uses TRBV5-6 with TRBJ2-1, with D possibly TRBD1 on 5 matching bases. This CDR3 comprises 14 residues. V was pared by 3 bases and J by 8 bases, with 15 bases between. Germline-derived CDR1 and CDR2 are SGHDT and YYEEEE. CDR3 protein: CASSYVQGTYEQFF. CDR3 bases: TGTGCCAGCAGCTACGTCCAGGGAACGTATGAGCAGTTCTTC. The variable domain in full, with the rest retrieved from reference TRBV5-6 and TRBJ2-1, is DAGVTQSPTHLIKTRGQQVTLRCSPKSGHDTVSWYQQALGQGPQFIFQYYEEEERQRGNFPDRFSGHQFPNYSSELNVNALLLGDSALYLCASSYVQGTYEQFFGPGTRLTVL.